This T cell receptor (beta chain) was captured in a study of blood T cells in healthy people across ages (dated by TCRdb to between 2015 and 2017). In the study overall: In model experiments, roughly one uniquely barcoded TCR beta cDNA molecule per two T cells was captured by template switching. Using the same blood draw, the study looked at two additional independent replicas of 1 million unique cDNA reads for two donors, one aged 18 to 30 and the other aged 80 or older. To avoid experimental bias, donors of different ages were randomly spread across the sequencing lanes. Age-related changes in TCR beta repertoire diversity were measured in the study by deep sequencing normalized with unique cDNA molecular identifiers. The donors were split into four age groups: young (average around 15 years), middle-aged (39), aged (approximately 59) and long-lived (approximately 80). Points the paper makes about the study in general: Estimates of total diversity from one million sequenced T cells were regarded as lower bounds and underestimates. Observed TCR beta diversity per million T cells fell roughly linearly with age, and a significant reduction was already apparent by age roughly 41. Since profiling was done on bulk unsorted PBMCs, naive and antigen-experienced compartments could not be conclusively compared. Observed TCR beta diversity correlated strongly with the percentage of naive T cells measured by flow cytometry. The CMV infection status of donors was not known, potentially confounding age-related changes in expanded clonotypes. Compared with the aged group, more naive CD4+ T cells, fewer expanded clones and increased TCR diversity were shown by the long-lived group, suggesting age selection.

This clonotype was found a few times. Its cognate antigen has yet to be identified. No quality values exist for individual bases; no much larger clone is one base distant. CDR3 length: 12 amino acids, cysteine to phenylalanine. Only the CDR3 DNA is retained, 36 bases long and in frame from the first base. V trim: 7 bases; J trim: 4 bases; unmatched bases: 4. As encoded in the germline V gene (reference sequence), CDR1 is DFQATT while CDR2 is SNEGSKA. Receptor libraries were prepared by 5' RACE. This sample was sequenced with an Illumina HiSeq 2500. A second about 7 to 11 cycle PCR used a sample-barcoded 5' primer and a J-beta primer mix. Each TCR beta cDNA molecule received a unique molecular identifier from a template-switch 5' adaptor carrying 12 random nucleotides. Each sample yielded at least 3 million CDR3-containing paired-end reads. First-strand cDNA was synthesized from all RNA with the Mint cDNA synthesis kit, primed by a TRBC-specific oligonucleotide. Following uracil-DNA glycosylase treatment, a first 18-cycle PCR with universal primers M1SS and BC2_uni_R was performed on all cDNA. As for the original processing: For normalization, 1 million high-quality reads were randomly selected from each sample, with every read carrying a distinct molecular identifier. Instead of being binned into consensus sequences, reads that shared molecular identifiers were thrown out. MiTCR, run with a Q25 quality threshold and the strictest error-elimination algorithm, handled CDR3 identification, clonotype clustering and error correction. A nonparametric unseen species model with Euler transformation was used to estimate lower-bound total TCR beta diversity. The public reads were reanalyzed by TCRdb: fastp trimming at Q25, MiXCR alignment, in-frame beta chains only. Each record represents a unique CDR3 protein, reported with the most common genes and DNA among its rows. TCRdb's processing, not the authors', yielded these V and J calls. Counted in this sample were some 1.6 million distinct CDR3 sequences; roughly a third of them appeared once. 10% to 12% of the sample belongs to the ten largest clones.

The donors were 40 or so Caucasian individuals from Russia, aged 6 to 90 years, who were systemically healthy. Roughly 10 milliliters of peripheral blood were drawn from each donor into EDTA-treated Vacutainer tubes. PBMCs were isolated by Ficoll-Paque density-gradient centrifugation, with at least 6 million obtained per sample. Total RNA was extracted from PBMCs with Trizol reagent, with at least 6 micrograms obtained per sample. For every donor, flow cytometry on a PBMC aliquot measured the percentage of naive CD45RAhigh/CD27high T cells. The chain links TRBV20-1 with TRBJ2-3, with 8 bases matching TRBD1. This clonotype originated in a woman in her 30s in good health. The sequenced material came from blood. The sequenced DNA: TGCAGTGGCTTGGACAGGGCAGATACGCAGTATTTT. Its product reads: CSGLDRADTQYF.